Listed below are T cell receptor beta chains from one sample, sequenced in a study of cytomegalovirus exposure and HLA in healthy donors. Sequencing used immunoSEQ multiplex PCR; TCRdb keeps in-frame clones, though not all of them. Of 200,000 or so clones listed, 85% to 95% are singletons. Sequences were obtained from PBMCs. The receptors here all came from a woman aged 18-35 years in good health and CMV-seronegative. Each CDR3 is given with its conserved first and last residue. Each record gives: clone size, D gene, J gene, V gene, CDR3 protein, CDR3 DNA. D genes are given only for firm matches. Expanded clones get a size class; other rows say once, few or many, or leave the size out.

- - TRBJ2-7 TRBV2 CASNRIYEQYF TGTGCCAGCAACAGAATCTACGAGCAGTACTTC
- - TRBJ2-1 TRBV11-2 CASSHYNEQFF TGTGCCAGCAGCCATTACAATGAGCAGTTCTTC
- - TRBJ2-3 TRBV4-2 CASSPRTEHYTDTQYF TGTGCCAGCAGCCCGCGGACAGAGCACTACACAGATACGCAGTATTTT
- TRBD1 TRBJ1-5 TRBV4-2 CASSPSQGQMTGPQHF TGTGCCAGCAGCCCCTCACAGGGGCAGATGACTGGGCCCCAGCATTTT
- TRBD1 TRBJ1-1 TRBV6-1 CASSDPTGVTEAFF TGTGCCAGCAGTGACCCGACAGGGGTTACTGAAGCTTTCTTT
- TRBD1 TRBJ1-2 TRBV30 CAWRQGAFYGYTF TGTGCCTGGAGGCAGGGGGCCTTCTATGGCTACACCTTC
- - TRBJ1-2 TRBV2 CASSEMSSPYGYTF TGTGCCAGCAGTGAAATGTCTTCTCCCTATGGCTACACCTTC
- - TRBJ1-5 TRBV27 CASSFGTGQPQHF TGTGCCAGCAGTTTTGGAACAGGGCAGCCCCAGCATTTT
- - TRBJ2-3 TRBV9 CASSVDRGSTDTQYF TGTGCCAGCAGCGTAGATCGCGGTAGCACAGATACGCAGTATTTT
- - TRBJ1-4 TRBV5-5 CASSLAQGTNEKLFF TGTGCCAGCAGCTTGGCTCAGGGAACTAATGAAAAACTGTTTTTT
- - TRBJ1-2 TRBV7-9 CASSLTTGPLGHPHGYTF TGTGCCAGCAGCTTAACCACAGGGCCCCTAGGCCACCCTCATGGCTACACCTTC
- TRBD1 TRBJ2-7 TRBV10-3 CAISDAQRTGLYEQYF TGTGCCATCAGTGACGCTCAAAGGACAGGGCTCTACGAGCAGTACTTC
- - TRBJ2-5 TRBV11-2 CASSYAVLEGTQYF TGTGCCAGCAGCTACGCGGTGCTCGAGGGGACCCAGTACTTC
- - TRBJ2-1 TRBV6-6 CASTHILTGKQFF TGTGCCAGCACCCACATACTTACAGGGAAGCAGTTCTTC
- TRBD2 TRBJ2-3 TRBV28 CASSFTLGGGRARDTQYF TGTGCCAGCAGTTTTACCCTAGGGGGCGGGAGGGCCCGAGATACGCAGTATTTT
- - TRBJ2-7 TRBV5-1 CASSSSSYEQYF TGCGCCAGCAGCTCCTCCTCCTACGAGCAGTACTTC
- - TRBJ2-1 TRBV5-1 CASSLVRGAGGDEQFF TGCGCCAGCAGCTTGGTCAGGGGGGCTGGAGGGGATGAGCAGTTCTTC
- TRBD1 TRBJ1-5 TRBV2 CASSVFGQGAGQPQHF TGTGCCAGCAGTGTTTTCGGACAGGGGGCTGGTCAGCCCCAGCATTTT
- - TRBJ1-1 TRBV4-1 CASSLEQGRNTEAFF TGCGCCAGCAGCCTAGAGCAGGGGCGGAACACTGAAGCTTTCTTT
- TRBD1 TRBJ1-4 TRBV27 CASSDRGLELFF TGTGCCAGCAGTGACAGGGGTCTAGAACTGTTTTTT
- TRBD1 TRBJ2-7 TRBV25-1 CASSGLTGVSGEQYF TGTGCCAGCAGTGGGCTGACAGGGGTATCGGGCGAGCAGTACTTC
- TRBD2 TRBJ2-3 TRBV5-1 CASSRLTSPRLAEKGADTQYF TGCGCCAGCAGCCGCTTAACCTCTCCGAGACTAGCGGAAAAAGGGGCAGATACGCAGTATTTT
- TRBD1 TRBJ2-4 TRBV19 CASSIGGTGSIQYF TGTGCCAGTAGTATAGGGGGGACAGGGAGCATTCAGTACTTC
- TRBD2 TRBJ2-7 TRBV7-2 CASSPMGLAGGGEQYF TGTGCCAGCAGCCCGATGGGACTAGCGGGAGGGGGCGAGCAGTACTTC
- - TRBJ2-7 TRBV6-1 CASSVRVYFYEQYF TGTGCCAGCAGTGTCCGAGTGTACTTCTACGAGCAGTACTTC
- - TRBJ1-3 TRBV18 CASSPRSGESGNTIYF TGTGCCAGCTCACCACGTTCGGGGGAGTCTGGAAACACCATATATTTT
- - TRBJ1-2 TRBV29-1 CSVEASPGSYTF TGCAGCGTTGAAGCCTCCCCGGGTAGCTACACCTTC
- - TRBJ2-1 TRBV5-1 CASNRDGGVYNEQFF TGCGCCAGCAACCGGGACGGGGGTGTCTACAATGAGCAGTTCTTC
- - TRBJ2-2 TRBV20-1 CSAEGAGELFF TGCAGTGCTGAGGGGGCCGGGGAGCTGTTTTTT
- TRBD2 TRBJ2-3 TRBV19 CASGELAGPPHTQYF TGTGCCAGTGGGGAACTAGCGGGACCTCCCCATACGCAGTATTTT
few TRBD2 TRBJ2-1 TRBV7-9 CASSLARGAKNEQFF TGTGCCAGCAGCTTAGCGCGGGGGGCCAAGAATGAGCAGTTCTTC
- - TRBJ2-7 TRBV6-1 CASRSYEQYF TGTGCCAGCCGGAGTTACGAGCAGTACTTC
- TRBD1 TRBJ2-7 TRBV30 CAWSATRDRGIYEQYF TGTGCCTGGAGTGCCACCCGGGACAGGGGAATCTACGAGCAGTACTTC
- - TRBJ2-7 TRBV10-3 CAISEVRGAQQYF TGTGCCATCAGTGAGGTGCGCGGGGCTCAACAGTACTTC
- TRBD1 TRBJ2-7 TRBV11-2 CASRRTGNSYEQYF TGTGCCAGCAGGCGGACAGGGAACTCCTACGAGCAGTACTTC
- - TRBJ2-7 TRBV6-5 CASSNDRMGIEQYF TGTGCCAGCAGTAACGACAGGATGGGGATCGAGCAGTACTTC
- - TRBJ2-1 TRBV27 CASSLQQGNEQFF TGTGCCAGCAGTCTCCAACAGGGTAATGAGCAGTTCTTC
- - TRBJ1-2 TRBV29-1 CSVATIYGYTF TGCAGCGTTGCTACTATCTATGGCTACACCTTC
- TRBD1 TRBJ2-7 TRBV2 CASSEAGQGHYEQYF TGTGCCAGCAGTGAAGCAGGACAGGGACACTACGAGCAGTACTTC
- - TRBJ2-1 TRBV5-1 CASSTYQGILSNEQFF TGCGCCAGCAGCACCTACCAGGGTATCTTGTCCAATGAGCAGTTCTTC
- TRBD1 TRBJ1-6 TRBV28 CASSPGGSSYNSPLHF TGTGCCAGCAGTCCAGGGGGTAGCTCCTATAATTCACCCCTCCACTTT
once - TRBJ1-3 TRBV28 CASSTGWSSGNTIYF TGTGCCAGCAGCACGGGGTGGAGCTCTGGAAACACCATATATTTT
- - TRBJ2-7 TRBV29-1 CSVAPQPGYEQYF TGCAGCGTTGCCCCACAGCCCGGCTACGAGCAGTACTTC
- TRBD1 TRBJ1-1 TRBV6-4 CASSAGLTGVNTEAFF TGTGCCAGCAGTGCTGGGCTTACAGGGGTGAACACTGAAGCTTTCTTT
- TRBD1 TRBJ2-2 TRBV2 CASSGTGGTGELFF TGTGCCAGCAGCGGGACAGGCGGGACCGGGGAGCTGTTTTTT
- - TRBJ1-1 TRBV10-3 CAIRFTEDTEAFF TGTGCCATCAGGTTCACAGAAGACACTGAAGCTTTCTTT
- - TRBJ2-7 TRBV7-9 CASSLDGSRYEQYF TGTGCCAGCAGCTTAGACGGGAGTAGGTACGAGCAGTACTTC
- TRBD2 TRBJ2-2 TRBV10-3 CASGGSGELFF TGTGCCAGCGGGGGGAGCGGGGAGCTGTTTTTT
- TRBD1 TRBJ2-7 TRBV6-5 CASSYQQGIYEQYF TGTGCCAGCAGTTATCAACAGGGGATCTACGAGCAGTACTTC
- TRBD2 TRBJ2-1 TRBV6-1 CASGSSGRNEQFF TGTGCCAGCGGGTCTAGCGGGAGGAATGAGCAGTTCTTC
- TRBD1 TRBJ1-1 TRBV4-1 CASSQGGQGAGTEAFF TGCGCCAGCAGCCAAGGGGGACAGGGGGCCGGCACTGAAGCTTTCTTT
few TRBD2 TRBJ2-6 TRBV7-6 CASSLKQAGVDGANVLTF TGTGCCAGCAGCTTAAAGCAAGCGGGAGTGGACGGGGCCAACGTCCTGACTTTC
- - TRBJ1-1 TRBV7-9 CASGHRGKTEAFF TGTGCCAGCGGCCATCGGGGAAAAACTGAAGCTTTCTTT
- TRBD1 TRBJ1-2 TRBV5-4 CASSTGASNYGYTF TGTGCCAGCAGCACAGGGGCTAGTAACTATGGCTACACCTTC
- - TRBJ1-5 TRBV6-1 CASSESPGDNQPQHF TGTGCCAGCAGTGAATCCCCAGGGGACAATCAGCCCCAGCATTTT